This T cell receptor beta chain was found in a study of identifying expanded T cells in peripheral blood. Healthy donors had no documented immune events, such as infections, while sampled. Notes on the study in general: Technical replicates showed 0.9 to 1.5 changed clones; about two weeks approximately 15; four weeks 19. Clone count variance between roughly 2-week samples rose with total template count.

A remark on this clone: Antigen: not known.

CDR3 length: 13 residues. The germline V gene has CDR1 KGHSH and CDR2 LQKENI. Trimming cost V 2 bases and J 3 bases, with 8 bases left between them. The data were produced by immunoSEQ multiplex PCR, yet TCRdb's version contains in-frame clones alone and is incomplete. The profile shows approximately 120,000 clones, roughly nine tenths of them singletons. The sequencing input was blood. The chain carries TRBV18 and TRBJ2-7; D may correspond to TRBD1 or TRBD2 (5 bases each). This clonotype was obtained from a person aged 18 to 70 in good health. The CDR3 is CASSPGGHYEQYF. In nucleotides, the CDR3 is TGTGCCAGCTCACCAGGGGGTCACTACGAGCAGTACTTC. Full variable domain (missing parts from reference TRBV18 and TRBJ2-7): NAGVMQNPRHLVRRRGQEARLRCSPMKGHSHVYWYRQLPEEGLKFMVYLQKENIIDESGMPKERFSAEFPKEGPSILRIQQVVRGDSAAYFCASSPGGHYEQYFGPGTRLTVT.